The 9 T cell receptor beta chains reported below all come from one sample, sequenced in a study of T-cell memory formation after mild COVID-19. TCRdb re-called the 5' RACE reads through MiXCR, storing one row per CDR3 protein. The sample lists about 160,000 distinct CDR3 sequences; roughly a third were seen once. Input material: PBMCs or a T cell subset sorted from them (not recorded which). The receptors here all came from an adult woman who had mild COVID-19 (a few samples of this study predate the infection). Cell type and time point are not known.

The rearrangement links TRBV9 to TRBJ2-7, with TRBD1 identical over 7 bases. V was pared by 4 bases and J by 2 bases, with 3 bases of the junction left unmatched. This CDR3 has 13 amino acids. In germline, CDR1 is SGDLS, CDR2 YYNGEE. DNA of the CDR3: TGTGCCAGCAGCAAAGGGACAGCCTACGAGCAGTACTTC. It is translated as CASSKGTAYEQYF.

The chain carries TRBV3-1 and TRBJ2-1, with TRBD2 matching over 9 bases. With V trimmed by 2 bases and J by 10 bases, 18 bases remained unmatched. This CDR3 comprises 18 residues. Germline V gene data show CDR1 as LGHDT and CDR2 as YNNKEL (reference sequence). The DNA for the CDR3 is TGTGCCAGCAGCCAAAAGACCGGGAGCGGGGGGACGTACAGAGAGCAGTTCTTC. It specifies CASSQKTGSGGTYREQFF.

This sequence joins TRBV10-3 and TRBJ2-5, with D tentatively TRBD2 (5 bases). Germline lookup yields CDR1 ENHRY and CDR2 SYGVKD. This CDR3 region has 13 residues. Trimming removed 8 bases from V and 1 base from J, with 11 bases in between. The CDR3: CAIGIGGQETQYF. In DNA form, the CDR3 reads TGTGCCATCGGTATTGGAGGCCAAGAGACCCAGTACTTC.

The DNA of the CDR3 is TGTGCCAGCAGTTTAAAGGGACAGGGGAAAGGGGGTACCTACGAGCAGTACTTC. This sequence encodes CASSLKGQGKGGTYEQYF. The rearrangement joins TRBV12-3 or TRBV12-4 to TRBJ2-7; TRBD1 aligns across 10 bases. With V trimmed by 2 bases and J by 2 bases, 12 bases remained unmatched. This CDR3 comprises 18 residues.

A single count supports this clonotype. The gene calls are TRBV7-9 and TRBJ1-2; D is perhaps TRBD1 (6 bases). This CDR3 is built from 15 residues. Germline V gene data show CDR1 as SEHNR and CDR2 as FQNEAQ (reference sequence). Trimming took off 1 base at V and 4 bases at J, with 13 bases between the two ends. The CDR3 here is CASSLEETGVYGYTF. The CDR3 bases are TGTGCCAGCAGCTTAGAGGAGACAGGCGTCTATGGCTACACCTTC.

The chain is built from TRBV5-5 and TRBJ1-1, with 8 bases matching TRBD1. Germline CDR1 is SGHKS and CDR2 is YYEKEE (reference sequence). The CDR3 has 15 amino acids. The V gene end was trimmed by 0 bases and the J gene end by 1 base; junction bases not matched to a gene: 2. CDR3 amino acids: CASSLARGQNTEAFF. The DNA of the CDR3 is TGTGCCAGCAGCTTGGCCAGGGGGCAGAACACTGAAGCTTTCTTT.

This chain connects TRBV7-9 to TRBJ2-3; D is possibly TRBD1 (6 bases). The CDR3 has 15 amino acids. Germline assignment: CDR1 SEHNR and CDR2 FQNEAQ (reference sequence). Trimming took 3 bases from V and 2 from J, leaving 12 bases between them. The CDR3: CASSFMAGDTDTQYF. CDR3 nucleotides: TGTGCCAGCAGCTTCATGGCAGGGGACACAGATACGCAGTATTTT.

This clonotype was counted only a few times. This chain links TRBV19 with TRBJ1-5, with TRBD1 matching over 11 bases. CDR3 size: 16 residues. Germline assignment: CDR1 LNHDA and CDR2 SQIVND (reference sequence). The V gene end was trimmed by 3 bases and the J gene end by 6 bases; junction bases not matched to a gene: 7. The CDR3 DNA follows: TGTGCCAGTAGTATCCCCTCCGGGACAGGGGGTCAGCCCCAGCATTTT. The encoded protein is CASSIPSGTGGQPQHF. Full variable domain (missing parts from reference TRBV19 and TRBJ1-5): DGGITQSPKYLFRKEGQNVTLSCEQNLNHDAMYWYRQDPGQGLRLIYYSQIVNDFQKGDIAEGYSVSREKKESFPLTVTSAQKNPTAFYLCASSIPSGTGGQPQHFGDGTRLSIL.

The chain couples TRBV5-1 to TRBJ2-5, with TRBD1 as a possible D gene (6 bases). V was pared by 3 bases and J by 6 bases, with 15 bases between. CDR3 length: 14 amino acids. CDR1 and CDR2 from the germline V gene are SGHRS and YFSETQ. The CDR3 DNA is TGCGCCAGCAGCTGGGGAACGGACAGCCAGACCCAGTACTTC. Its protein is CASSWGTDSQTQYF.